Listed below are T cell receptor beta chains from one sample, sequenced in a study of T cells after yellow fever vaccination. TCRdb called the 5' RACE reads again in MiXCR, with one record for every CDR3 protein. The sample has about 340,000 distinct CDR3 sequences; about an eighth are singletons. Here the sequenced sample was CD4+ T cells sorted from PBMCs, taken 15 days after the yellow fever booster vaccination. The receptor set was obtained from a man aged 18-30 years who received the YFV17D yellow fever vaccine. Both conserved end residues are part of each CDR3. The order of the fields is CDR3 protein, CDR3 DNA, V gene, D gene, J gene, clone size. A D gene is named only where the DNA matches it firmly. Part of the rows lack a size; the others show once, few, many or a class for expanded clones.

CDR3aa: CASSLMASGGADEQFF
CDR3nt: TGTGCCAGCTCACTGATGGCTAGCGGGGGGGCCGATGAGCAGTTCTTC
v_gene: TRBV18
d_gene: TRBD2
j_gene: TRBJ2-1
abundance: -

CDR3aa: CASSLDFYEQYF
CDR3nt: TGTGCCAGCAGCCTCGATTTCTACGAGCAGTACTTC
v_gene: TRBV9
d_gene: -
j_gene: TRBJ2-7
abundance: few

CDR3aa: CASSLVLKRYQETQYF
CDR3nt: TGTGCTAGCAGCTTAGTCTTGAAGCGGTACCAAGAGACCCAGTACTTC
v_gene: TRBV7-7
d_gene: -
j_gene: TRBJ2-5
abundance: many

CDR3aa: CASSQLDAGNTEAFF
CDR3nt: TGTGCCAGCAGCCAACTCGACGCGGGGAACACTGAAGCTTTCTTT
v_gene: TRBV3-1
d_gene: -
j_gene: TRBJ1-1
abundance: -

CDR3aa: CASSRGTEYNEQFF
CDR3nt: TGCGCCAGCAGCAGGGGGACAGAGTACAATGAGCAGTTCTTC
v_gene: TRBV5-1
d_gene: TRBD1
j_gene: TRBJ2-1
abundance: few

CDR3aa: CASSPSAGTVTTQYF
CDR3nt: TGTGCCAGCAGCCCCTCCGCTGGGACAGTCACTACGCAGTATTTT
v_gene: TRBV7-9
d_gene: TRBD1
j_gene: TRBJ2-3
abundance: -

CDR3aa: CSARDFQAGTDTQYF
CDR3nt: TGCAGTGCTAGAGATTTTCAAGCAGGCACAGATACGCAGTATTTT
v_gene: TRBV20-1
d_gene: -
j_gene: TRBJ2-3
abundance: -

CDR3aa: CASSIQAGGSYNEQFF
CDR3nt: TGTGCCAGCAGCATTCAGGCGGGCGGCTCCTACAATGAGCAGTTCTTC
v_gene: TRBV3-1
d_gene: -
j_gene: TRBJ2-1
abundance: -

CDR3aa: CASSPIVMNTEAFF
CDR3nt: TGTGCCAGCAGTCCTATCGTAATGAACACTGAAGCTTTCTTT
v_gene: TRBV12-3/TRBV12-4
d_gene: -
j_gene: TRBJ1-1
abundance: few

CDR3aa: CASSTQGVGNGYTF
CDR3nt: TGTGCCAGCAGCACTCAGGGAGTTGGGAATGGCTACACCTTC
v_gene: TRBV6-1
d_gene: -
j_gene: TRBJ1-2
abundance: many

CDR3aa: CASSVNVDTQYF
CDR3nt: TGTGCCAGCAGCGTGAACGTAGATACGCAGTATTTT
v_gene: TRBV9
d_gene: -
j_gene: TRBJ2-3
abundance: -

CDR3aa: CASRGVEGGTDTQYF
CDR3nt: TGTGCCAGCAGAGGAGTAGAAGGTGGCACAGATACGCAGTATTTT
v_gene: TRBV6-6
d_gene: -
j_gene: TRBJ2-3
abundance: few

CDR3aa: CASSFQQGSGEQYF
CDR3nt: TGCGCCAGCAGCTTCCAACAGGGGTCGGGCGAGCAGTACTTC
v_gene: TRBV5-1
d_gene: TRBD1
j_gene: TRBJ2-7
abundance: many

CDR3aa: CASSNRDEAFF
CDR3nt: TGTGCCAGCAGCAACCGGGACGAAGCTTTCTTT
v_gene: TRBV21-1
d_gene: -
j_gene: TRBJ1-1
abundance: -

CDR3aa: CASSLVSLSSGGASETQYF
CDR3nt: TGTGCCAGCAGCTTAGTCTCGTTAAGTAGCGGGGGGGCCTCAGAGACCCAGTACTTC
v_gene: TRBV7-6
d_gene: TRBD2
j_gene: TRBJ2-5
abundance: few

CDR3aa: CSVVYSQETQYF
CDR3nt: TGCAGCGTTGTATACAGCCAAGAGACCCAGTACTTC
v_gene: TRBV29-1
d_gene: -
j_gene: TRBJ2-5
abundance: -

CDR3aa: CASSPGGAGRETQYF
CDR3nt: TGTGCCAGCAGCCCGGGGGGGGCCGGTCGAGAGACCCAGTACTTC
v_gene: TRBV4-2
d_gene: TRBD2
j_gene: TRBJ2-5
abundance: few

CDR3aa: CASSSRDPRAGELFF
CDR3nt: TGTGCCAGCAGTTCCCGGGACCCCCGCGCCGGGGAGCTGTTTTTT
v_gene: TRBV12-3/TRBV12-4
d_gene: -
j_gene: TRBJ2-2
abundance: few

CDR3aa: CASSLAGGPGTDTQYF
CDR3nt: TGCGCCAGCAGCCTAGCGGGGGGGCCGGGCACAGATACGCAGTATTTT
v_gene: TRBV5-1
d_gene: TRBD2
j_gene: TRBJ2-3
abundance: -

CDR3aa: CASSSGTSFQETQYF
CDR3nt: TGTGCCAGCAGCTCCGGGACTAGTTTCCAAGAGACCCAGTACTTC
v_gene: TRBV7-2
d_gene: TRBD2
j_gene: TRBJ2-5
abundance: -

CDR3aa: CASSLGGGHKNIQYF
CDR3nt: TGTGCCAGCAGCTTGGGAGGGGGACACAAAAACATTCAGTACTTC
v_gene: TRBV5-6
d_gene: -
j_gene: TRBJ2-4
abundance: many

CDR3aa: CASTPGLKFTRQETQYF
CDR3nt: TGTGCCAGCACCCCGGGACTCAAGTTCACCCGCCAAGAGACCCAGTACTTC
v_gene: TRBV5-6
d_gene: -
j_gene: TRBJ2-5
abundance: -

CDR3aa: CASSQGSPGYGYTF
CDR3nt: TGCGCCAGCAGCCAAGGTTCCCCTGGATATGGCTACACCTTC
v_gene: TRBV4-1
d_gene: -
j_gene: TRBJ1-2
abundance: few

CDR3aa: CASSTTQGIHEQFF
CDR3nt: TGTGCCAGCAGCACGACCCAGGGGATTCATGAGCAGTTCTTC
v_gene: TRBV7-2
d_gene: -
j_gene: TRBJ2-1
abundance: many

CDR3aa: CASSLRAQGGGYTF
CDR3nt: TGTGCCAGCAGCTTACGCGCACAGGGGGGCGGCTACACCTTC
v_gene: TRBV11-2
d_gene: TRBD1
j_gene: TRBJ1-2
abundance: -

CDR3aa: CAISDRGLNTEAFF
CDR3nt: TGTGCCATCAGCGACAGGGGTTTGAACACTGAAGCTTTCTTT
v_gene: TRBV10-3
d_gene: TRBD1
j_gene: TRBJ1-1
abundance: -